The clone carrying this T cell receptor (beta chain) was seen only a few times. What it binds is not known. These data are taken from a study of response to subunit inactivated influenza vaccine. TCRdb reprocessed the RT-PCR reads with MiXCR, giving one entry per CDR3 protein. The sample has about 780,000 distinct CDR3 sequences, 15% to 20% seen once. Germline V CDR1 and CDR2: SEHNR, FQNEAQ (reference sequence). This CDR3 has 17 amino acids. V was shortened by 5 bases and J by 1 base, with 20 bases between the two germline ends. Study-wide points: The authors offered the suggestion that each seasonal influenza vaccination recruits few new T cells.

The clonotype originates from a man aged 45-65 years who received an inactivated influenza vaccine. Specimen: PBMCs from blood, collected roughly 5 days after vaccination. The chain employs TRBV7-9 and TRBJ1-2; D call uncertain. CDR3 amino acids: CASSLPISRGLNYGYTF. CDR3 nucleotide sequence: TGTGCCAGCAGCCTACCAATCTCTCGTGGGCTTAACTATGGCTACACCTTC.